This T cell receptor beta chain appears in the sequencing data of a study of blood T cell repertoires in COVID-19. Study in general: Collection of acute and convalescent COVID-19 samples took place in the United States, Italy and Spain. T cells, B-cell-depleted T cells, or PBMCs supplied cDNA or gDNA.

Germline V gene lookup returns CDR1 KGHSH and CDR2 LQKENI. After removal of 2 bases from V and 1 base from J, the junction contained 4 bases not matched to a gene. This CDR3 region has 15 residues. In the original analysis: Estimated nucleated cell counts came from reference gene primer amplification. TCRdb's copy holds only in-frame clones and misses some; the assay was immunoSEQ multiplex PCR. For V, J and clone size, that table is used; D and trimming come from the DNA. This table has some 260,000 clones, 70% to 90% appearing once. The genes are TRBV18 and TRBJ1-1; 7 nucleotides line up with TRBD1. Sequencing input: peripheral blood. This TCR was sampled from a human donor in a cohort sampled during active COVID-19. Written as DNA, the CDR3 is TGTGCCAGCTCACCATCGGACAGGACGAACACTGAAGCTTTCTTT. Its translation: CASSPSDRTNTEAFF.